These 16 T cell receptor beta chains were sequenced from one sample in a study of persistence of HIV-infected CD4 T cells. Anti-CD3/anti-CD28 beads served as a nonspecific positive control stimulus. CD4+ T cells upregulating both CD40 ligand and CD69 were sorted as responding cells. The libraries were made with immunoSEQ version 4 in survey mode. Assay used: immunoSEQ multiplex PCR; TCRdb lists only in-frame clones, some missing. This sample has tens of thousands of clones, with about 88% found just once. No cognate antigen is known for these TCRs. The sample was CD4+ T cells sorted from PBMCs after 18-hour stimulation, taken from a patient who received antiretroviral therapy. Every receptor here comes from an adult woman with HIV who was CMV-seropositive.

This chain joins TRBV2 and TRBJ1-1; D gene unclear. Looked up from germline, CDR1 is SNHLY and CDR2 is FYNNEI. V shed 4 bases and J shed 0 bases, with 6 bases lying between them. The CDR3 runs 13 residues. The CDR3 here is CASSVAMNTEAFF. The CDR3, as DNA: TGTGCCAGCAGTGTGGCCATGAACACTGAAGCTTTCTTT.

The V call is TRBV4-1, the J call TRBJ2-7; possibly TRBD2 for D (6 bases). Trimming shortened V by 4 bases and J by 6 bases, and 13 bases separated the two germline ends. The CDR3 loop spans 13 amino acids. Germline loops: CDR1 MGHRA, CDR2 YSYEKL. CDR3 region: CASSPRLDPEQYV. CDR3 DNA sequence: TGCGCCAGCAGCCCCCGACTAGACCCCGAGCAGTACGTC.

The chain has TRBV21-1 and TRBJ1-1. TRBV21-1 is a documented pseudogene. This CDR3 is built from 15 residues. CDR3 sequence reads: CASSKRRIRNTEAFF. The CDR3 coding sequence is TGTGCCAGCAGCAAACGTCGTATTCGGAACACTGAAGCTTTCTTT.

A single count supports this clone. This chain joins TRBV10-1 and TRBJ2-1; unclear D gene. The germline V gene has CDR1 WNHNN and CDR2 SYGVQD (reference sequence). Trimming stripped 6 bases from V and 1 base from J, with 13 bases between. This CDR3 has 15 amino acids. Here the CDR3 DNA reads TGCGCCAGCAGGGCTCTTGTGGGATCCTACAATGAGCAGTTCTTC. Its translation: CASRALVGSYNEQFF.

The chain couples TRBV9 to TRBJ2-2; D not certain. With 2 bases removed from V and 0 bases from J, the gap between germline ends came to 8 bases. This CDR3 is 15 amino acids long. Per the germline V gene, CDR1 is SGDLS and CDR2 is YYNGEE. The CDR3 DNA sequence: TGTGCCAGCAGCGTGTCAGGTTCGAACACCGGGGAGCTGTTTTTT. Encoded protein: CASSVSGSNTGELFF.

The rearrangement uses TRBV18 and TRBJ1-1; 10 bases fit TRBD1. The germline gives CDR1 KGHSH, CDR2 LQKENI. V shed 4 bases, J shed 2 bases, and the junction held 16 bases outside the gene matches. The CDR3 is 19 residues long. CDR3 sequence reads: CASSQLPRGQGRVNTEAFF. CDR3 DNA: TGTGCCAGCTCACAATTACCCCGGGGACAGGGGAGAGTAAACACTGAAGCTTTCTTT.

This chain links TRBV5-6 with TRBJ2-7; possibly TRBD1 for D (6 bases). In germline, CDR1 is SGHDT, CDR2 YYEEEE. The length of the CDR3 is 15 residues. The V end lost 4 bases, the J end lost 0 bases, and 14 bases lay between the germline ends. The CDR3 loop is CASSGNRVSSYEQYV. The CDR3 DNA is TGTGCCAGCAGCGGAAACAGGGTAAGCTCCTACGAGCAGTACGTC.

V and J are TRBV11-3 and TRBJ2-5, with 13 bases aligning to TRBD2. The CDR3 extends over 18 amino acids. Losses at the gene ends were 5 bases for V and 1 base for J; bases not matched to a gene: 10. Germline loops: CDR1 SGHNT, CDR2 YENEEA. In DNA, the CDR3 is TGTGCCAGCAGCATGGGGGGACTAGCGGGGTCGGGCCAAGAGACCCAGTACTTC. Its protein product is CASSMGGLAGSGQETQYF.

The chain has TRBV14 and TRBJ2-5; possibly TRBD1 for D (5 bases). V gave up 8 bases and J gave up 5 bases, with 15 bases separating them. CDR1 is SGHDN and CDR2 is FVKESK in the germline V gene. This CDR3 is 13 amino acids long. The CDR3 coding sequence is TGTGCCAGCTGGGGCAGGGTGGGGGAGACCCAGTACTTC. The encoded protein is CASWGRVGETQYF.

The chain carries TRBV27 and TRBJ1-5; 11 bases align to TRBD1. Germline CDR1 and CDR2: MNHEY and SMNVEV (reference sequence). V gave up 2 bases and J gave up 3 bases; unmatched junction bases: 3. The CDR3 covers 16 residues. CDR3 bases: TGTGCCAGCAGTTTAGGGACAGGGGGTAACAATCAGCCCCAGCATTTT. Translating it yields CASSLGTGGNNQPQHF.

The V and J genes are TRBV19 and TRBJ1-3; tentative D call: TRBD1 (5 bases). This CDR3 comprises 15 residues. Germline V gives CDR1 LNHDA, CDR2 SQIVND (reference sequence). Trimming left V 2 bases short and J 0 bases short, with 8 bases between. CDR3 in DNA: TGTGCCAGTAGTATAAAGGGGATCTCTGGAAACACCATATATTTT. This sequence encodes CASSIKGISGNTIYF.

The rearrangement uses TRBV5-1 and TRBJ2-3; the D gene is possibly TRBD1 (5 bases). V shed 4 bases and J shed 0 bases, with 9 bases lying between them. The CDR3 has 14 residues. Germline V gives CDR1 SGHRS, CDR2 YFSETQ. CDR3 DNA: TGCGCCAGCAGCGAAGGGGATAGCACAGATACGCAGTATTTT. Its translation is CASSEGDSTDTQYF.

The V and J genes are TRBV14 and TRBJ1-1; no clear D. The germline V gene has CDR1 SGHDN and CDR2 FVKESK. This CDR3 is built from 13 residues. V lost 3 bases and J lost 6, with 11 bases in between. The CDR3 sequence is CASSQGLLPEAFF. CDR3 DNA: TGTGCCAGCAGCCAGGGCCTCCTCCCTGAAGCTTTCTTT.

This chain connects TRBV6-1 to TRBJ2-2; 12 bases fit TRBD2. CDR3 size: 16 residues. With V trimmed by 4 bases and J by 4 bases, 4 bases remained unmatched. CDR1 and CDR2 (germline): MNHNS, SASEGT. The DNA for the CDR3 is TGTGCCAGCAGTGCCTTGACTAGCGGGGGCACCGGGGAGCTGTTTTTT. Protein sequence: CASSALTSGGTGELFF.

The chain has TRBV18 and TRBJ1-5; possibly TRBD1 for D (5 bases). The germline V and J ends were trimmed by 3 bases and 11 bases, with 23 bases remaining between them. The CDR3 extends over 16 amino acids. CDR1 is KGHSH, CDR2 LQKENI, per germline. CDR3 DNA sequence: TGTGCCAGCTCACCTCGACAGTCACAGCAAAGGACGGCCCAGCATTTT. As protein: CASSPRQSQQRTAQHF.

V and J are TRBV6-6 and TRBJ2-3; weak D call: TRBD2 (5 bases). Trimming removed 0 bases from V and 1 base from J, with 5 bases in between. The CDR3 sequence is 14 residues long. Germline V gene sequence: CDR1 MNHNY, CDR2 SVGAGI (reference sequence). The CDR3 sequence: CASSYSRGTDTQYF. The DNA for the CDR3 is TGTGCCAGCAGTTACTCGAGGGGCACAGATACGCAGTATTTT.